This T cell receptor (beta chain) was captured in a study of T cells in Graves' hyperthyroidism and ophthalmopathy (dated by TCRdb to about 2019). Describing the broader study: Peripheral blood samples were taken at the time of initial diagnosis, prior to any treatment. To identify TCR V-J signatures that set the groups apart, the researchers used a discovery cohort of about a hundred patients, made up of under 50 with Graves' ophthalmopathy and about 55 with stable Graves' hyperthyroidism. An independent validation cohort of fewer than 20 hyperthyroidism patients and about 16 patients who later progressed to ophthalmopathy tested prospective prediction of ophthalmopathy. For training and testing, the 110 or so patients in the discovery cohort were randomly divided in a 7:3 ratio. In more than 5 Graves' hyperthyroidism patients, the study also compared T-cell repertoires from thyroid tissue with T-cell repertoires from blood. Once sampling was done, hyperthyroidism patients were given methimazole at a starting dose of 30 mg daily, whereas ophthalmopathy patients were given high-dose intravenous methylprednisolone. According to the paper, TCR Vbeta CDR3 sequencing was carried out on around 140 peripheral blood samples, which came from about 45 ophthalmopathy, 70 to 80 hyperthyroidism and roughly 17 progressor patients. Here is what the overall study found, with its caveats: A 13 V-J signature model separated ophthalmopathy from stable hyperthyroidism, with about 88% sensitivity and roughly 82% specificity in cross-validation and 80%/75% in testing. Sample size was not statistically predetermined, and blinding of investigators to group allocation was not performed. In validation, the model predicted progression to ophthalmopathy with roughly 66% sensitivity and 72% to 85% specificity, a median of about 6.7 months before onset. Blood samples also contained most of the expanded thyroid clonotypes (frequency above 0.001), which suggests that blood repertoires may reflect thyroid immune responses.

Stable Graves' hyperthyroidism was defined as the absence of progression to ophthalmopathy over 18 months of follow-up. Hyperthyroidism patients were aged 18 to 65 years and newly diagnosed, with disease duration of less than 2 months. The study excluded patients with uncontrolled infections, other autoimmune diseases, pregnancy or lactation. Diagnoses were based on clinical symptoms, serum thyroxine and TRAb, thyroid ultrasound and orbital computed tomography. Ficoll-Paque density gradient centrifugation was used to isolate PBMCs from under 11 ml of fresh peripheral blood. Trizol reagent was used to extract total RNA, and RNA quality was then checked on an Agilent 2100 Bioanalyzer. This clonotype was seen repeatedly, ten times or more. There is no known antigen for this receptor. Per-base qualities were not stored, and no clone one base away is much larger. For CDR1 and CDR2, the germline V gene lists SGHAT and FQNNGV. Reading from cysteine to phenylalanine, the CDR3 counts 13 amino acids. The only DNA kept is the CDR3, 39 bases in frame from the first base. V is reduced by 0 bases and J by 4 bases, leaving a spacing of 7 bases between them.

The TCR beta CDR3 regions were amplified from RNA transcripts. The first round of RT-PCR for the TCR CDR3 was performed with the HTBI primer set and the Qiagen OneStep RT-PCR kit. The libraries were constructed in a second round of multiplex PCR and then size-selected and purified. The libraries were sequenced on an Illumina HiSeq2000 using paired-end 100 bp reads. Processing in the source paper ran as follows. SOAPnuke was used to process the raw data, with reads discarded if the reads contained adapters or uncalled bases, had a mean Phred below 15, or lacked an exact constant-primer or identifier match. COPE v1.2.5 was used to merge high-quality paired reads, and clonotypes were defined as unique nucleotide sequences. Clonotypes were aligned to IMGT TRBV, TRBD and TRBJ reference segments using MiTCR v1.1. Analysis was restricted to V-J combinations with a frequency above 0.0001, which covered about 99% of repertoires. The TCS score was defined as the ratio of F50 (clonal expansion) to E x V (chaos), calculated using BLOSUM62-based TCRdist between CDR3 peptides within each V-J. Welch's t-statistics and random forest reduced around 520 V-J features to about 13, which were used in a naive Bayes classifier (R e1071). The public reads were run again by TCRdb, first through fastp at Q25 and then through MiXCR, and only productive beta chains were kept. Entries that share a CDR3 protein sequence are merged under the most common genes and DNA. The V and J calls reflect TCRdb's pipeline rather than the authors' work. This sample is represented by 350,000 to 450,000 distinct CDR3 sequences; approximately 14% of them were singletons. The top ten hold around 10% of the sample.

This clonotype originated in a woman in her sixties or seventies with Graves' hyperthyroidism. Recombination linked TRBV11-2 to TRBJ2-7; the D gene is possibly TRBD2, with 5 bases matching. The sequencing sample was made of blood. The CDR3 is CASSLDPGYEQYF. The sequence in DNA is TGTGCCAGCAGCTTAGATCCGGGGTACGAGCAGTACTTC.